This T cell receptor beta chain was observed in a study of blood T cell repertoires in COVID-19. In germline, CDR1 is SGHRS, CDR2 YFSETQ. V dropped 4 bases and J dropped 10 bases, with 12 bases sitting between them. The CDR3 length is 13 residues. This table comes from immunoSEQ multiplex PCR, and its TCRdb copy is limited to in-frame clones, with some not included. The repertoire includes 120,000 to 150,000 clones, 88% of them detected once, and under 3% sits in the top ten. The specimen was peripheral blood. This sequence originates from a human donor in a cohort sampled during active COVID-19. The chain couples TRBV5-1 to TRBJ1-6; D is uncertain. The CDR3 here is CASSPTEGSPLHF. For the CDR3, the DNA is TGCGCCAGCAGCCCGACTGAAGGATCACCCCTCCACTTT.